This entry concerns a single T cell receptor (beta chain). Trimming took 7 bases from V and 3 from J, leaving 12 bases between them. The CDR3 covers 13 residues. Germline V gives CDR1 LNHDA, CDR2 SQIVND (reference sequence). Sequenced by immunoSEQ multiplex PCR; TCRdb stores in-frame clones only, minus some. The sample shows under 250,000 clones, about 86% of them seen only once. These data belong to a study of blood T cell repertoires in COVID-19. This sequence was found in a man aged 40-49 years with active or convalescent COVID-19. Sequenced: peripheral blood. V gene TRBV19 combines with J gene TRBJ1-2; D is unresolved. The CDR3 DNA reads as TGTGCCAGTACGGGGAACATGGACTATGGCTACACCTTC. Translating gives CASTGNMDYGYTF.